Here is one T cell receptor beta chain with its context. Its antigen is undetermined. This sample stems from a study of shared clonotypes between healthy human individuals. Study at large: A donor's plate count was three for CD4 naive and three for CD4 memory; CD8 naive had two and CD8 memory one. Whole-study results and caveats: On the whole, naive subsets had larger estimated richness than memory subsets had. Only blood samples were collected, and tissue repertoires likely differ.

Running of the assay took place at deep level. The assay was immunoSEQ multiplex PCR, and TCRdb's table has in-frame clones only and misses some. The sample lists about 1.1 million clones, around 78% seen once, with under 0.6% in the top ten. The V gene's germline CDR1 is SGHRS and CDR2 YFSETQ. Trimming cost V 0 bases and J 7 bases, with 14 bases left between them. This CDR3 spans 15 amino acids. The clonotype originates from a man younger than 30 in good health. Some clones in this sample may be carry-over from other donors' samples. The chain employs TRBV5-1 and TRBJ2-1; D perhaps matches TRBD1 (6 bases). Material for sequencing was memory CD4+ T cells from PBMCs. Subset noted: CD45RA-negative fraction. In nucleotides, the CDR3 is TGCGCCAGCAGCTTGGTACCAGGGGAAGGGAATGAGCAGTTCTTC. It encodes CASSLVPGEGNEQFF.